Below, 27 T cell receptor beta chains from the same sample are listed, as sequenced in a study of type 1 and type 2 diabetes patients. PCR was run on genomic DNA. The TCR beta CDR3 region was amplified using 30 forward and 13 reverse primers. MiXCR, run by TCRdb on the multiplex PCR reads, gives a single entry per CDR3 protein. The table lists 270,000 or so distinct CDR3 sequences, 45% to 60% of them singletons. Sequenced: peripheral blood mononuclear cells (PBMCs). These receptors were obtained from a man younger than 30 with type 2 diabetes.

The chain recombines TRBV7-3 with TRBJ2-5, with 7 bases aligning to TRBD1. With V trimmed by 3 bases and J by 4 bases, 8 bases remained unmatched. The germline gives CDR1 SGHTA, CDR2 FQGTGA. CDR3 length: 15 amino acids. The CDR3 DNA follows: TGTGCCAGCAGCTTTGGTGGCTCAGGGGGAGAGACCCAGTACTTC. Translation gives CASSFGGSGGETQYF. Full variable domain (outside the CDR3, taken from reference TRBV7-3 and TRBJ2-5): GAGVSQTPSNKVTEKGKYVELRCDPISGHTALYWYRQSLGQGPEFLIYFQGTGAADDSGLPNDRFFAVRPEGSVSTLKIQRTERGDSAVYLCASSFGGSGGETQYFGPGTRLLVL.

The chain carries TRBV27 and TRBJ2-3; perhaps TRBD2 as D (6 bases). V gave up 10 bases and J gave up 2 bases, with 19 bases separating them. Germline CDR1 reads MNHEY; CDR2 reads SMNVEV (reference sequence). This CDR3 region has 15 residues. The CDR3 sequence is CATRHLASLTDTQYF. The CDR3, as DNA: TGTGCCACTCGTCATCTAGCGTCCCTCACAGATACGCAGTATTTT.

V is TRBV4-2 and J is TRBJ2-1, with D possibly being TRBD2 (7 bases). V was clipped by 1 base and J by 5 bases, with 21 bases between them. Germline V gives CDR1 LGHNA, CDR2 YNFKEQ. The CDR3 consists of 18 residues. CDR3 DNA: TGTGCCAGCAGCCAAGTAGGGGGGGCTAGCGACAAGAACAATGAGCAGTTCTTC. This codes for CASSQVGGASDKNNEQFF.

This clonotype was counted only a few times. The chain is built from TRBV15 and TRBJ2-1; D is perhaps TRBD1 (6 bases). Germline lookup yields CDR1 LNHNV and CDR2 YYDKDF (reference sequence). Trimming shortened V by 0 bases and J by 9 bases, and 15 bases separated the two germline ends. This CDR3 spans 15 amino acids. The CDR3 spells CATSRDPRGSSEQFF. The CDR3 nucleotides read TGTGCCACCAGCAGAGATCCGAGGGGGAGCAGTGAGCAGTTCTTC. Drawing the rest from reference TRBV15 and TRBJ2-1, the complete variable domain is DAMVIQNPRYQVTQFGKPVTLSCSQTLNHNVMYWYQQKSSQAPKLLFHYYDKDFNNEADTPDNFQSRRPNTSFCFLDIRSPGLGDTAMYLCATSRDPRGSSEQFFGPGTRLTVL.

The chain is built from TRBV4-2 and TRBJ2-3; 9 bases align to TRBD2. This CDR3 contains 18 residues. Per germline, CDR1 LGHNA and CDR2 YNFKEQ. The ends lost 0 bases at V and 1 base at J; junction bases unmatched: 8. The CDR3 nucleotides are TGTGCCAGCAGCCAAGATGGTGTTATAGCGGGGGGCACAGATACGCAGTATTTT. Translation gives CASSQDGVIAGGTDTQYF.

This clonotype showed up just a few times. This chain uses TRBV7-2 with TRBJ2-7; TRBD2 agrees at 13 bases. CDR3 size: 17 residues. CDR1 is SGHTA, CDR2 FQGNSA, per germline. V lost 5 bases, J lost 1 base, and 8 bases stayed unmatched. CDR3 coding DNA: TGTGCCAGCAGCAACGCCGGGACTAGCGGGGATTCCTACGAGCAGTACTTC. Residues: CASSNAGTSGDSYEQYF.

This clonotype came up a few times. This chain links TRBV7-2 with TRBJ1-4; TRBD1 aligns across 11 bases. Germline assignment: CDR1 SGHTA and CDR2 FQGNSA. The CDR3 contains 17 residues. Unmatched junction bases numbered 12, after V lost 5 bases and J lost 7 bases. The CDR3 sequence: CASSKGQGAILTEKLFF. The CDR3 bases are TGTGCCAGCAGCAAAGGACAGGGGGCGATATTGACTGAAAAACTGTTTTTT.

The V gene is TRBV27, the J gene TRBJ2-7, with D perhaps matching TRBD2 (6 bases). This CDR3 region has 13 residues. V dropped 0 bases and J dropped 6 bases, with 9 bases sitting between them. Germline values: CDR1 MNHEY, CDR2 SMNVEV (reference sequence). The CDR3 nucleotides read TGTGCCAGCAGTTTATCGGCCGGGGGCGAGCAGTACTTC. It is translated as CASSLSAGGEQYF.

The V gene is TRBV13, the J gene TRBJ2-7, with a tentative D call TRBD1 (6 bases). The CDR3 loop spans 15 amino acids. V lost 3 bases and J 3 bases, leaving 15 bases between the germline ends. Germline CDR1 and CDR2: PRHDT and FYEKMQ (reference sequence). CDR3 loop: CASSLASDSGYEQYF. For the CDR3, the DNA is TGTGCCAGCAGCTTGGCCTCGGACAGTGGCTACGAGCAGTACTTC.

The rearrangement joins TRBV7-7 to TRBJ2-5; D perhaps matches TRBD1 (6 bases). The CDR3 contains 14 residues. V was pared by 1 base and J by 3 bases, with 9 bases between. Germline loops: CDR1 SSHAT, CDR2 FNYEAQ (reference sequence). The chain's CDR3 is CASSLGPGEETQYF. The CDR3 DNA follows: TGTGCCAGCAGCTTAGGTCCAGGGGAAGAGACCCAGTACTTC.

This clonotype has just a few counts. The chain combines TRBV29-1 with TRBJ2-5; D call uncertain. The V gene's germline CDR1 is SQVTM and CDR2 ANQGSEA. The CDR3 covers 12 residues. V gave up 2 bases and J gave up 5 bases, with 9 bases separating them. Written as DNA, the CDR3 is TGCAGCGTTGAAATCCGGGTCGAGACCCAGTACTTC. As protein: CSVEIRVETQYF.

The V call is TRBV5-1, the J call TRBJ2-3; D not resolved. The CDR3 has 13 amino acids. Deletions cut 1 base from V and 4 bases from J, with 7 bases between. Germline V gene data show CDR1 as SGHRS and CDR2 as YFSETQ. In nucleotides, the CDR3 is TGCGCCAGCAGCTTGTCGGTAGCAGATACGCAGTATTTT. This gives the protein CASSLSVADTQYF. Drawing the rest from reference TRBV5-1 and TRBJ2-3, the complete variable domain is KAGVTQTPRYLIKTRGQQVTLSCSPISGHRSVSWYQQTPGQGLQFLFEYFSETQRNKGNFPGRFSGRQFSNSRSEMNVSTLELGDSALYLCASSLSVADTQYFGPGTRLTVL.

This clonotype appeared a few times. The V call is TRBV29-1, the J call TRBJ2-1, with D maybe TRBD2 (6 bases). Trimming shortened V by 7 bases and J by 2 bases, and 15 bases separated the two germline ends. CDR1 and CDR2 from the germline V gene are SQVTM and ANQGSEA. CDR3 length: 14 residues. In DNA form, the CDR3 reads TGCAGCGCCGTGGGGACTTCCGCCTACAATGAGCAGTTCTTC. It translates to CSAVGTSAYNEQFF.

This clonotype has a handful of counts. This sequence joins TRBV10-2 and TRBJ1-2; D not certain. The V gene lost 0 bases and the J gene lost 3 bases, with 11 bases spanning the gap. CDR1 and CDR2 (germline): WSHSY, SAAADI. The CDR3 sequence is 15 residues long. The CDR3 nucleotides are TGCGCCAGCAGTGAGTCGGGGAGGAAACACTATGGCTACACCTTC. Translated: CASSESGRKHYGYTF.

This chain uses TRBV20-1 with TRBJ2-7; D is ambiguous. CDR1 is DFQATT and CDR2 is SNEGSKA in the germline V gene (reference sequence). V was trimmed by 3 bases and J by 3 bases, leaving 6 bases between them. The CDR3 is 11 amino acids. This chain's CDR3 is CSARVVYEQYF. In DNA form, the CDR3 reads TGCAGTGCTAGGGTGGTCTACGAGCAGTACTTC.

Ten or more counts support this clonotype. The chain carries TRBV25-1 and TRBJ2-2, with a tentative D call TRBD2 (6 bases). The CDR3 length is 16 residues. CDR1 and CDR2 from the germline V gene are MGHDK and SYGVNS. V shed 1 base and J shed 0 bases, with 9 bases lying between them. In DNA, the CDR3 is TGTGCCAGCAGTGAATCGGGCGGGACGAACACCGGGGAGCTGTTTTTT. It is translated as CASSESGGTNTGELFF.

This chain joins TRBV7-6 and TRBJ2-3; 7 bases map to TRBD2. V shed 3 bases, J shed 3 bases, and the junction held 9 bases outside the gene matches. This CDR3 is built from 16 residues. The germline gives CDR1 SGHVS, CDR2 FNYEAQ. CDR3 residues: CASSLLGREMTDTQYF. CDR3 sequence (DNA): TGTGCCAGCAGCTTGTTGGGGCGGGAGATGACAGATACGCAGTATTTT.

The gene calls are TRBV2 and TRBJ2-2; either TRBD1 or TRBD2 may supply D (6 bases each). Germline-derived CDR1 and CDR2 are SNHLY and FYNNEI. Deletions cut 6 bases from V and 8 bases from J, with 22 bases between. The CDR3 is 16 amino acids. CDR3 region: CASRDSDGGRGGELFF. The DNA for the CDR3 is TGTGCCAGCAGGGACAGTGACGGGGGAAGGGGAGGGGAGCTGTTTTTT.

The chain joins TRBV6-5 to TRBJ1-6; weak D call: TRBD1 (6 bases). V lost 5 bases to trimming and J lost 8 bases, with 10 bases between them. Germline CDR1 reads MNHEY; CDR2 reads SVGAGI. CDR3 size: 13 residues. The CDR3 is CASSTGTYSPLHF. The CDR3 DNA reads TGTGCCAGCAGTACAGGGACATATTCACCCCTCCACTTT.

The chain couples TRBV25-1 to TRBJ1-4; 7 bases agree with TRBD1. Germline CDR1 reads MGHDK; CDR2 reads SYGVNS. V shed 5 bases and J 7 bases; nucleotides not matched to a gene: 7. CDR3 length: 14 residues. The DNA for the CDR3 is TGTGCCAGCAGTCAGGGGGATGGGACTGAAAAACTGTTTTTT. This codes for CASSQGDGTEKLFF.

CDR3 sequence reads: CASSQTQTVANYGYTF. Here the CDR3 DNA reads TGCGCCAGCAGCCAGACTCAGACAGTAGCTAACTATGGCTACACCTTC. This chain links TRBV4-1 with TRBJ1-2; a weak D match, TRBD1 (5 bases). Trimming took 3 bases from V and 0 from J, leaving 14 bases between them. Germline loops: CDR1 MGHRA, CDR2 YSYEKL. This CDR3 contains 16 residues.

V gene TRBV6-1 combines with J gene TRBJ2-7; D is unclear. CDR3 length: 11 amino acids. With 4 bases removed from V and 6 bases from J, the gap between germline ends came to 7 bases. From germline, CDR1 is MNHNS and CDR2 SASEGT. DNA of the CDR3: TGTGCCAGCAGTGGTTTGGGCGAGCAGTACTTC. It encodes CASSGLGEQYF.

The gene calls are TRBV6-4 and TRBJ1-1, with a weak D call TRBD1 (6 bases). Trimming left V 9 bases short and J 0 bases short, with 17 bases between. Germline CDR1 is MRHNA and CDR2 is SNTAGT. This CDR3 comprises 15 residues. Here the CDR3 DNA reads TGTGCCAGTAGTCCCCGGACAGAAATGAACACTGAAGCTTTCTTT. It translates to CASSPRTEMNTEAFF.

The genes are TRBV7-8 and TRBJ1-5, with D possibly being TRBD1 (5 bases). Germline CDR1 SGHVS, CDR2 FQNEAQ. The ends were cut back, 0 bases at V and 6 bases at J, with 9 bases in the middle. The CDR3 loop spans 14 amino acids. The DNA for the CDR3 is TGTGCCAGCAGCTTAGCGTCCGGGGGTCAGCCCCAGCATTTT. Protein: CASSLASGGQPQHF.

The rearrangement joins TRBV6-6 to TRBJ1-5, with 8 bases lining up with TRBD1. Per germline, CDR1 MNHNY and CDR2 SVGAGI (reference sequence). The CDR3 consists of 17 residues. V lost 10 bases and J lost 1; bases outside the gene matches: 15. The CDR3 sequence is CATTPGQGLSSNQPQHF. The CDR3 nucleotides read TGTGCCACTACGCCTGGACAGGGTTTATCAAGCAATCAGCCCCAGCATTTT.

The CDR3 protein is CASRKDRGGDEKLFF. CDR3 in DNA: TGTGCCAGCAGGAAGGACAGGGGAGGTGATGAAAAACTGTTTTTT. This rearrangement joins TRBV12-3 or TRBV12-4 to TRBJ1-4; 9 positions match TRBD1. The CDR3 contains 15 residues. Losses at the gene ends were 6 bases for V and 6 bases for J; bases not matched to a gene: 8.

CDR3 sequence: CASSQRIMAGYTF. The CDR3 DNA is TGTGCCAGCAGCCAGAGAATTATGGCTGGCTACACCTTC. V usage is TRBV6-4 and J usage is TRBJ1-2, with unresolved D. With 6 bases removed from V and 7 bases from J, the gap between germline ends came to 15 bases. CDR3 length: 13 residues. In germline, CDR1 is MRHNA, CDR2 SNTAGT.